This is a list of T cell receptor beta chains from one sample in a study of CD8 T cells in ankylosing spondylitis. In TCRdb, the 5' RACE reads were re-called with MiXCR into one record per CDR3 protein. The data contain about 250,000 distinct CDR3 sequences, roughly a quarter of them singletons. The sequenced sample was blood, either unsorted or a sorted T cell fraction (not recorded which). These receptors were obtained from a male donor with ankylosing spondylitis or in good health (not recorded which). Each CDR3 is given without its conserved first and last residue.

CDR3aa	v_gene	j_gene
SVDLIAGGPKDTQY	TRBV29-1	TRBJ2-3
SARGEVKEKLF	TRBV20-1	TRBJ1-4
ASSLTPLGTDTQY	TRBV5-1	TRBJ2-3
SATRTGMGNQPQH	TRBV20-1	TRBJ1-5
ASSLQNTGELF	TRBV28	TRBJ2-2
ASSEAAGTNTDTQY	TRBV6-1	TRBJ2-3
ASGFSGETQY	TRBV6-2/TRBV6-3	TRBJ2-5
ASSEGTAPLYGYT	TRBV2	TRBJ1-2
ASSLEGTETQY	TRBV28	TRBJ2-5
ASSFGRQGMVYEQY	TRBV12-3/TRBV12-4	TRBJ2-7
ATSAAGGGYNEQF	TRBV24-1	TRBJ2-1
AIRVTGGTDTQY	TRBV10-3	TRBJ2-3
ASSSGTSGAYNEQF	TRBV2	TRBJ2-1
ASSYSAGNTPRN	TRBV6-5	TRBJ2-7
ASSQAQGQGRTERGTYYEQY	TRBV4-3	TRBJ2-7
SAQGPPEAYEQY	TRBV20-1	TRBJ2-7
ASSQTTPSYEQY	TRBV7-8	TRBJ2-7
ASSMDSTTGELF	TRBV12-3/TRBV12-4	TRBJ2-2
ASSLRGAPSSYNEQF	TRBV11-1	TRBJ2-1
AISEKARGELF	TRBV10-3	TRBJ2-2
ASSPMDGKLF	TRBV18	TRBJ1-4
ASSIWAGRTDTQY	TRBV5-8	TRBJ2-3
ASSLRTGGNNEQF	TRBV5-1	TRBJ2-1
ASSPGRVDTQY	TRBV12-3/TRBV12-4	TRBJ2-3
SAGSFGRGETQY	TRBV20-1	TRBJ2-5
ASRTSPGTVSTEAF	TRBV6-1	TRBJ1-1
SARDWGGEAGSGANVLT	TRBV20-1	TRBJ2-6
SVTRTGLGEQY	TRBV29-1	TRBJ2-7
ASSDSRDNEQF	TRBV6-4	TRBJ2-1
SARDATDVVSYEQY	TRBV20-1	TRBJ2-7
ASSLMDGPTRETQY	TRBV5-6	TRBJ2-5
ASHRSLSTEAF	TRBV6-1	TRBJ1-1
ASRIHTVRDSAGELF	TRBV12-3/TRBV12-4	TRBJ2-2
ASSRTTDTQY	TRBV6-5	TRBJ2-3
ASSGTGAYEQY	TRBV18	TRBJ2-7
SVDLEGGADT	TRBV29-1	TRBJ1-2
ASKVRGGANTDTQY	TRBV6-1	TRBJ2-3
ASSLGVVNNEQF	TRBV5-1	TRBJ2-1
ASSPLGRGVQETQY	TRBV12-3/TRBV12-4	TRBJ2-5
ASSVVAHYNEQF	TRBV9	TRBJ2-1
SALGSLRSSYNSPLH	TRBV20-1	TRBJ1-6
SVEAIMNTEAF	TRBV29-1	TRBJ1-1
ASSLVSGRNIQY	TRBV5-1	TRBJ2-4
ASSPQLTDTQY	TRBV7-9	TRBJ2-3
ASSSRLLYNEQF	TRBV5-8	TRBJ2-1
SARAADTQY	TRBV20-1	TRBJ2-3
ASRGTGGWREQF	TRBV7-9	TRBJ2-1
SATGTSGVETQY	TRBV20-1	TRBJ2-5
ATSDSGTEYNEQF	TRBV24-1	TRBJ2-1
ASSFRGNEQY	TRBV12-3/TRBV12-4	TRBJ2-7
ASGLTGAPGANVLT	TRBV12-3/TRBV12-4	TRBJ2-6
ATSSVVGWTEAF	TRBV15	TRBJ1-1
AISESGNTIY	TRBV10-3	TRBJ1-3
ASRGLANNEQF	TRBV6-1	TRBJ2-1
ASSQELGQVMSTR	TRBV4-1	TRBJ2-7
SARIDAYGYT	TRBV20-1	TRBJ1-2
SATLGQGFADTQY	TRBV20-1	TRBJ2-3
SASPGQGT	TRBV20-1	TRBJ1-2